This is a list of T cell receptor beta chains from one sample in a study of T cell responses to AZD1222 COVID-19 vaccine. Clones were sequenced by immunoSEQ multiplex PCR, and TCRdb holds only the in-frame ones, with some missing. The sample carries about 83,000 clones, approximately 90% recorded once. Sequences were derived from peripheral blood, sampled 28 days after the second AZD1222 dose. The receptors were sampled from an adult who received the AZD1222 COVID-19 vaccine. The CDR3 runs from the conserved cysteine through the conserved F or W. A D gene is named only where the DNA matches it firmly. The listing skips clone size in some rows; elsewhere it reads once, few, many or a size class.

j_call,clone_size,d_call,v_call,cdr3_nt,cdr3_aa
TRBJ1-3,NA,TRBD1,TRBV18,TGTGCCAGCTCACCCGGACAGGGAGAGGACACCATATATTTT,CASSPGQGEDTIYF
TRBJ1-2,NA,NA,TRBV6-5,TGTGCCAGCAGTTTACAGGGTCCCTATGGCTACACCTTC,CASSLQGPYGYTF
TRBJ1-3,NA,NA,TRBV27,TGTGCCAGCAGTCCAAATCTCGACAACTCTGGAAACACCATATATTTT,CASSPNLDNSGNTIYF
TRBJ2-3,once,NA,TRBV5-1,TGCGCCAGCAGCCACCCCGGTACAGAAACGCAGTATTTT,CASSHPGTETQYF
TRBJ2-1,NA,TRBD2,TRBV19,TGTGCCAGTAGTGTTGGTTTCCGCGGGAGTGAGCAGTTCTTC,CASSVGFRGSEQFF
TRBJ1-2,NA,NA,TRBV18,TGTGCCAGCTCACCACTCAGGGCCAGCGGGGGCTACACCTTC,CASSPLRASGGYTF
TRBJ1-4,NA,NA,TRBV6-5,TGTGCCAGCAGTTACTCGGCAGGGATGAATGAAAAACTGTTTTTT,CASSYSAGMNEKLFF
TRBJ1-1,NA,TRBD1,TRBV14,TGTGCCAGCAGCTCGACAGGGATAGCTGAAGCTTTCTTT,CASSSTGIAEAFF
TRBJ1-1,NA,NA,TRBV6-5,TGTGCCAGCATATGGGGCTCGCGCTTTGAAGCTTTCTTT,CASIWGSRFEAFF
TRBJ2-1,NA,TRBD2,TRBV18,TGTGCCAGCTCACCACTAGTTATCCGGCCAACCAGGCGGGAGGCCGATGAGCAGTTCTTC,CASSPLVIRPTRREADEQFF
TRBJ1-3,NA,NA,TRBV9,TGTGCCAGCAGCGTAGAGGAGGGCTCTGGAAACACCATATATTTT,CASSVEEGSGNTIYF
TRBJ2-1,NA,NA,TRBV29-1,TGCAGCGTTGCAGCAGATCTCTACAATGAGCAGTTCTTC,CSVAADLYNEQFF
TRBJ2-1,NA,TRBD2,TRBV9,TGTGCCAGCAGCGGTAGCGGGAGGTATAGCTCCTACAATGAGCAGTTCTTC,CASSGSGRYSSYNEQFF
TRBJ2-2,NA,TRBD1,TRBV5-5,TGTGCCAGCAGCTGGGGTTGGACAGGGGATGCCACCGGGGAGCTGTTTTTT,CASSWGWTGDATGELFF
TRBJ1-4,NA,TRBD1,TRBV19,TGTGCCAGTAGGGGAACAGGGGGTGAAAAACTGTTTTTT,CASRGTGGEKLFF
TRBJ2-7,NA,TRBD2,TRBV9,TGTGCCAGCAGCGAGACGGGGCGCGGGAGGGCCGGCGAGCAGTACTTC,CASSETGRGRAGEQYF
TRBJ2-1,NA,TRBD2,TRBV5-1,TGCGCCAGCAGCGGGCGGGGGGGCTCCTACAATGAGCAGTTCTTC,CASSGRGGSYNEQFF
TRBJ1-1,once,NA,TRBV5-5,TGTGCCAGCAGCTTGGGCAGGGGTTGGACTGAAGCTTTCTTT,CASSLGRGWTEAFF
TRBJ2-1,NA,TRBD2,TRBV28,TGTGCCAGCACCATACTAGCGGGAGGTTCCTACAATGAGCAGTTCTTC,CASTILAGGSYNEQFF
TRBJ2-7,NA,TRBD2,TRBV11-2,TGTGCCAGCAGCTCGCCTAGCGGGAGAATCCCCCACGAGCAGTACTTC,CASSSPSGRIPHEQYF
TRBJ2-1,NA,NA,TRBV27,TGTGCCAGCAGTTTATCGGACCAATACAATGAGCAGTTCTTC,CASSLSDQYNEQFF
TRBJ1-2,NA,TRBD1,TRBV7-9,TGTGCCAGCAGCCCCCTGTCGGACAGGGTCAATGGCTACACCTTC,CASSPLSDRVNGYTF
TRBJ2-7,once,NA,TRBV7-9,TGTGCCAGCACGGCGTCTGGCGGGATGGGTTACGAGCAGTACTTC,CASTASGGMGYEQYF
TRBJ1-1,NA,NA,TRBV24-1,TGTGCCACCAAGTGGGAGACTGAATATCACACTGAAGCTTTCTTT,CATKWETEYHTEAFF
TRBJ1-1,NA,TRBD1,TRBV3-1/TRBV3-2,TGTGCCAGCAGCCCCAGGGGGGACACTGAAGCTTTCTTT,CASSPRGDTEAFF
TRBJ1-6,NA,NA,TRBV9,TGTGCCAGCAGCGTTGACAGTTACAATTCACCCCTCCACTTT,CASSVDSYNSPLHF
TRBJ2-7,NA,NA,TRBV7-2,TGTGCCAGCAGCCCCTCAGGCTACGAGCAGTACTTC,CASSPSGYEQYF
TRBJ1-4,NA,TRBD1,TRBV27,TGTGCCTGCCCGGGACAGCCTAATGAAAAACTGTTTTTT,CACPGQPNEKLFF
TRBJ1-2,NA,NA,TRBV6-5,TGTGCCAGCAGTCGCGACCACGGACAGTTGGTCGGCTACACCTTC,CASSRDHGQLVGYTF
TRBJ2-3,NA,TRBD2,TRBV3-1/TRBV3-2,TGTGCCAGCAGCCAGGGCGCGGGAGGGCTTACGCAGTATTTT,CASSQGAGGLTQYF
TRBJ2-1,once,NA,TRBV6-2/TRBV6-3,TGTGCCAGCAGTTACTCAGCGGCTAGCTACAATGAGCAGTTCTTC,CASSYSAASYNEQFF
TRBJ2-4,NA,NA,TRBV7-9,TGTGCCAGCAGCTTATCTACAAGAAACATTCAGTACTTC,CASSLSTRNIQYF
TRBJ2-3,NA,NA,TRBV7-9,TGTGCCAGCAGCCCATACAGGGTTACCACAGATACGCAGTATTTT,CASSPYRVTTDTQYF
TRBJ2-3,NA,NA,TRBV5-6,TGTGCCAGCAGCCTCCCCGGAGGGACGGAGGATACGCAGTATTTT,CASSLPGGTEDTQYF
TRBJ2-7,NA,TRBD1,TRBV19,TGTGCCAGTTCCCACCCCGGGACAGGGGGTAACGAGCAGTACTTC,CASSHPGTGGNEQYF
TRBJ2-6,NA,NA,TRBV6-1,TGTGCCAGCAGTGAAGGCGGGACTGGGGCCAACGTCCTGACTTTC,CASSEGGTGANVLTF
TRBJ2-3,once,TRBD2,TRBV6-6,TGTGCCAGCAGTTACTCTAGCGGGAGACGCGATACGCAGTATTTT,CASSYSSGRRDTQYF
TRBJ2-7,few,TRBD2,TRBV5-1,TGCGCCAGCAGCTTGGTACTAGCGGGAGCCGGCGAGCAGTACTTC,CASSLVLAGAGEQYF
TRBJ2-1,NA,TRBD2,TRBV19,TGTGCCAGTAGAAGGTCTAGCGGGAGGGGCGATGAGCAGTTCTTC,CASRRSSGRGDEQFF
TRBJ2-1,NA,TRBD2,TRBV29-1,TGCAGCGTTGATGGCGGGGGCTCCTACAATGAGCAGTTCTTC,CSVDGGGSYNEQFF
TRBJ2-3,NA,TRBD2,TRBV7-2,TGTGCCAGCAGCCCTCGGGGGGGATCACGCACAGATACGCAGTATTTT,CASSPRGGSRTDTQYF
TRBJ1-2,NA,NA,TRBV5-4,TGTGCCAGCAGCTTGAGCGACAGCCTGGGCTATGGCTACACCTTC,CASSLSDSLGYGYTF
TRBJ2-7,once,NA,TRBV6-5,TGTGCCACCCAGGGCGGCGAGAGGGGCGAGCAGTACTTC,CATQGGERGEQYF
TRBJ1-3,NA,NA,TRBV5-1,TGCGCCAGCAGCTTGGAGGGGATGTGGGGAAACACCATATATTTT,CASSLEGMWGNTIYF
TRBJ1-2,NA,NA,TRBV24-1,TGTGCCACCAGTGATTCTCCAGGGCCTTCCCGTCCCTATGGCTACACCTTC,CATSDSPGPSRPYGYTF
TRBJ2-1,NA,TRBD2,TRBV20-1,TGCAGTGCTAGTGGGACTAGCGAACAGAGCTCCTACAATGAGCAGTTCTTC,CSASGTSEQSSYNEQFF
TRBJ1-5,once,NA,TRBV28,TGTGCCAGCAGTTTAGGTTTCGGGGGGAATCAGCCCCAGCATTTT,CASSLGFGGNQPQHF
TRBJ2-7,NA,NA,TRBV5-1,TGCGCCAGCAGCTTGGCCGGACATACCTACGAGCAGTACTTC,CASSLAGHTYEQYF
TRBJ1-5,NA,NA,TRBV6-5,TGTGCCAGCAGCCGCAACAGGTATAGCAATCAGCCCCAGCATTTT,CASSRNRYSNQPQHF
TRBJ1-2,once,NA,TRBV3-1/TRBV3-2,TGTGCCAGCAGCAAACACCTTTATGATGGCTACACCTTC,CASSKHLYDGYTF
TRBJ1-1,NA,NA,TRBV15,TGTGCCACCAGCGCGGGACAATTGAACACTGAAGCTTTCTTT,CATSAGQLNTEAFF
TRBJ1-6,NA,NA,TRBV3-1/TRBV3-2,TGTGCCAGCAGCCATGGAAGCTCCTATAATTCACCCCTCCACTTT,CASSHGSSYNSPLHF
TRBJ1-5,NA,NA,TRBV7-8,TGTGCCAGCAGCTTAAGCCAGGCCGATCAGCCCCAGCATTTT,CASSLSQADQPQHF
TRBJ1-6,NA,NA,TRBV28,TGTGCCAGCAGTTCCAGAACAGGGTACTATAATTCACCCCTCCACTTT,CASSSRTGYYNSPLHF
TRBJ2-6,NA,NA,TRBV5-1,TGCGCCAGCAGCTTGGAAGGGGTCTCTGGGGCCAACGTCCTGACTTTC,CASSLEGVSGANVLTF
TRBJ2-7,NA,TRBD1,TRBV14,TGTGCCAGCAGCCAAGAGGACAGGGTATCCGAGCAGTACTTC,CASSQEDRVSEQYF
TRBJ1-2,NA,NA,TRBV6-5,TGTGCCAGCAGAACAGGGTCCCATGGCTACACCTTC,CASRTGSHGYTF
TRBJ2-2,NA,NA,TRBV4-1,TGCGCCAGCAGCCAGCTTGACCTCCAGGGCCCTACCGGGGAGCTGTTTTTT,CASSQLDLQGPTGELFF
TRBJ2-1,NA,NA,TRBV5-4,TGTGCCAGCAGCTGGGGGTGGGGGTCCGACAATGAGCAGTTCTTC,CASSWGWGSDNEQFF